This T cell receptor beta chain originates from a study of control samples from healthy donors and cancer patients. The length of the CDR3 is 16 residues. Trimming pared 2 bases from V and 3 bases from J, leaving 14 bases between. Germline assignment: CDR1 SGHAT and CDR2 FQNNGV. Assay: immunoSEQ multiplex PCR; the TCRdb copy retains only in-frame clones and omits some. The repertoire consists of around 70,000 clones, with 94% occurring once and the leading ten covering under 3.5%. V and J are TRBV11-2 and TRBJ1-5; D perhaps matches TRBD1 (6 bases). This clonotype originated in a woman in her twenties or thirties in good health. Sequencing used blood. As DNA, the CDR3 is TGTGCCAGCAGCTTAACCCCAGGGGCGAACAATCAGCCCCAGCATTTT. As protein: CASSLTPGANNQPQHF.